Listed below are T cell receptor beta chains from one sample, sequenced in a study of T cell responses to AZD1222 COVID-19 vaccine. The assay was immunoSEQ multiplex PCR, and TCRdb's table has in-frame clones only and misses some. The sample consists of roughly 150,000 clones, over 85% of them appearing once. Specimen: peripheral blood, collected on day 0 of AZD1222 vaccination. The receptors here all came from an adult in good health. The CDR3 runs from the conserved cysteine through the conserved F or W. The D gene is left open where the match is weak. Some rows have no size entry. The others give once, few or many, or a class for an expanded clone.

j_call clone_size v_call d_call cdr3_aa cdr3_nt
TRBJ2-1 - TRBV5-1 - CASSFNGRGGPQFF TGCGCCAGCAGCTTTAACGGGAGAGGAGGACCGCAGTTCTTC
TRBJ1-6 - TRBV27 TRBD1 CASSLSLWGQGGSPLHF TGTGCCAGCAGTTTATCACTATGGGGACAGGGGGGATCACCCCTCCACTTT
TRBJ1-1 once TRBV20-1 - CSASYNTEAFF TGCAGTGCTAGTTATAACACTGAAGCTTTCTTT
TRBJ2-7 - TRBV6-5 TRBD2 CASRGSGVPSYEQYF TGTGCCAGCAGGGGTAGCGGGGTTCCTTCCTACGAGCAGTACTTC
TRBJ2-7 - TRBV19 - CASTRGIGPYEQYF TGTGCCAGTACCAGGGGAATAGGACCCTACGAGCAGTACTTC
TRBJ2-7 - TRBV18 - CASSPSGAAGQYF TGTGCCAGCTCACCATCGGGGGCAGCGGGGCAGTACTTC
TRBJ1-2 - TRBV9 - CASSSGLIYGYTF TGTGCCAGCAGCAGCGGACTGATCTATGGCTACACCTTC
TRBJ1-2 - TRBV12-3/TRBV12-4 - CASSLIGGGYTF TGTGCCAGCAGTTTAATAGGGGGTGGCTACACCTTC
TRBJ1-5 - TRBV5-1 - CASSFTGNQPQHF TGCGCCAGCAGTTTTACAGGGAATCAGCCCCAGCATTTT
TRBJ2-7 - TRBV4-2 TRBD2 CASSQNSGSYYEQYF TGTGCCAGCAGCCAAAATAGCGGGAGTTACTACGAGCAGTACTTC